These T cell receptor beta chains were read from a single sample in a study of T cell responses to AZD1222 COVID-19 vaccine. Profiling relied on immunoSEQ multiplex PCR, and the TCRdb table lists in-frame clones only, not all of them. The profile shows 95,000 to 150,000 clones, roughly 90% of them singletons. Sequencing was performed on peripheral blood, taken on day 0 of AZD1222 vaccination. These receptor sequences come from an adult in good health. Both conserved end residues are part of each CDR3. Fields, in order: clone size, V gene, J gene, D gene, CDR3 protein, CDR3 DNA. The D gene is left open where the match is weak. Where a row states a size, it is once, few, many or the class of an expanded clone; other rows omit it.

NA	TRBV30	TRBJ2-3	NA	CAWSVRDTQYF	TGTGCCTGGAGTGTACGAGATACGCAGTATTTT
NA	TRBV29-1	TRBJ2-1	NA	CSVRDHGRGEQFF	TGCAGCGTTCGGGATCACGGTAGAGGTGAGCAGTTCTTC
NA	TRBV4-1	TRBJ1-5	NA	CASSQVAGLTDGSNQPQHF	TGCGCCAGCAGCCAAGTGGCGGGCCTTACTGACGGTAGCAATCAGCCCCAGCATTTT
once	TRBV6-1	TRBJ1-5	NA	CASSEQGFNQPQHF	TGTGCCAGCAGTGAGCAAGGGTTTAATCAGCCCCAGCATTTT
NA	TRBV11-1	TRBJ1-1	TRBD1	CAGAGQGATEAFF	TGTGCTGGAGCGGGACAGGGGGCGACTGAAGCTTTCTTT
NA	TRBV27	TRBJ2-1	TRBD1	CASSFYRGNEQFF	TGTGCCAGCAGTTTCTACAGGGGAAATGAGCAGTTCTTC
NA	TRBV10-3	TRBJ1-6	NA	CAISDRGEDTNSPLHF	TGTGCCATCAGTGACCGGGGAGAGGATACTAATTCACCCCTCCACTTT
NA	TRBV9	TRBJ1-4	NA	CASSVEVTGEKLFF	TGTGCCAGCAGCGTAGAGGTGACAGGTGAAAAACTGTTTTTT
NA	TRBV6-1	TRBJ1-5	NA	CASSVEGRGRYSNQPQHF	TGTGCCAGCAGTGTGGAGGGGAGAGGACGATATAGCAATCAGCCCCAGCATTTT
NA	TRBV5-1	TRBJ2-2	TRBD2	CASSLEAGRGIGELFF	TGCGCCAGCAGCTTGGAAGCGGGGAGAGGGATCGGGGAGCTGTTTTTT
NA	TRBV15	TRBJ2-2	NA	CATGQEGGGELFF	TGTGCCACCGGCCAAGAGGGGGGCGGGGAGCTGTTTTTT
NA	TRBV27	TRBJ1-3	NA	CASSLQSSGNTIYF	TGTGCCAGCAGTCTCCAGAGCTCTGGAAACACCATATATTTT
NA	TRBV6-1	TRBJ2-3	TRBD1	CASSEDRVREGKSTDTQYF	TGTGCCAGCAGTGAGGACAGGGTGCGGGAAGGGAAGAGCACAGATACGCAGTATTTT
NA	TRBV7-3	TRBJ2-4	NA	CASSLQSGGRNIQYF	TGTGCCAGCAGCCTCCAATCTGGGGGCAGGAACATTCAGTACTTC
once	TRBV5-4	TRBJ2-5	TRBD1	CASSSGQAQETQYF	TGTGCCAGCAGCTCGGGACAGGCCCAAGAGACCCAGTACTTC
NA	TRBV2	TRBJ2-2	NA	CASSVDWGNTGELFF	TGTGCCAGCAGTGTGGACTGGGGGAACACCGGGGAGCTGTTTTTT
NA	TRBV28	TRBJ2-7	NA	CASSPLRSGVKPYEQYF	TGTGCCAGCAGTCCCCTTCGGTCAGGGGTAAAGCCATACGAGCAGTACTTC
once	TRBV5-1	TRBJ1-1	NA	CASSFDRLNTEAFF	TGCGCCAGCAGCTTCGACAGGTTGAACACTGAAGCTTTCTTT
NA	TRBV19	TRBJ1-2	NA	CASSDRAGYGYTF	TGTGCCAGTTCTGACCGAGCAGGCTATGGCTACACCTTC
once	TRBV30	TRBJ1-2	NA	CAWSYGANYGYTF	TGTGCCTGGAGTTATGGAGCTAACTATGGCTACACCTTC
NA	TRBV5-6	TRBJ1-4	NA	CASSFRGAGSEKLFF	TGTGCCAGCAGCTTTCGGGGGGCCGGTAGTGAAAAACTGTTTTTT
NA	TRBV6-5	TRBJ2-3	TRBD2	CASSSGTSITDTQYF	TGTGCCAGCAGCTCCGGGACTAGTATCACAGATACGCAGTATTTT
NA	TRBV20-1	TRBJ1-2	NA	CSASDRTGYTF	TGCAGTGCTTCGGACAGAACGGGCTACACCTTC
NA	TRBV28	TRBJ2-7	TRBD1	CASSLGTGRYEQYF	TGTGCCAGCAGTTTGGGGACAGGGCGCTACGAGCAGTACTTC
NA	TRBV5-4	TRBJ2-2	NA	CASSLSKDTGELFF	TGTGCCAGCAGCTTGTCGAAGGATACCGGGGAGCTGTTTTTT
NA	TRBV4-1	TRBJ2-7	NA	CASSQATGTYEQYF	TGCGCCAGCAGCCAAGCCACAGGGACCTACGAGCAGTACTTC
NA	TRBV12-3/TRBV12-4	TRBJ1-2	NA	CASSPGQLYGYTF	TGTGCCAGCAGCCCAGGACAGCTCTATGGCTACACCTTC